The 23 T cell receptor beta chains below were found in one sample sequenced in a study of T-cell memory formation after mild COVID-19. TCRdb recomputed calls from the 5' RACE reads with MiXCR, one row per CDR3 protein. The table has 200,000 to 250,000 distinct CDR3 sequences, 15% seen once; the top ten hold 2.1%. Material: PBMCs or a T cell subset sorted from them (not recorded which). The origin of the receptors is an adult woman who had mild COVID-19 (a few samples of this study predate the infection). Cell type and time point are not known.

The V and J genes are TRBV12-3 or TRBV12-4 and TRBJ2-2; 7 bases match TRBD2. V was clipped by 1 base and J by 0 bases; unmatched bases: 2. The CDR3 has 16 amino acids. CDR3 protein: CASSLGGTTNTGELFF. As DNA, the CDR3 is TGTGCCAGCAGTTTAGGTGGGACTACGAACACCGGGGAGCTGTTTTTT.

This clonotype was seen more than once but under ten times. This chain joins TRBV11-2 and TRBJ2-5, with 10 nucleotides matching TRBD1. Germline V gives CDR1 SGHAT, CDR2 FQNNGV. The CDR3 is 16 residues long. V gave up 5 bases and J gave up 5 bases; unmatched junction bases: 11. The CDR3 loop is CASSGRTGGWKETQYF. The CDR3 nucleotides read TGTGCCAGCAGCGGACGGACAGGGGGTTGGAAGGAGACCCAGTACTTC.

The chain links TRBV7-9 to TRBJ1-1, with 7 nucleotides matching TRBD1. The trim removed 3 bases at V and 4 bases at J, leaving 5 bases unmatched. This CDR3 is built from 14 residues. Per germline, CDR1 SEHNR and CDR2 FQNEAQ (reference sequence). CDR3 in DNA: TGTGCCAGCAGCTTGGGACAGCACTCCACTGAAGCTTTCTTT. Its protein is CASSLGQHSTEAFF.

The chain carries TRBV6-6 and TRBJ2-1; the match to TRBD2 covers 10 bases. CDR1 is MNHNY and CDR2 is SVGAGI in the germline V gene (reference sequence). Germline trimming cut 10 bases from V and 9 bases from J; bases unmatched to any gene: 9. CDR3 length equals 13 residues. CDR3: CATGLAAGLEQFF. The CDR3, as DNA: TGTGCCACCGGACTAGCGGCCGGCCTTGAGCAGTTCTTC.

This clonotype has just a few counts. This sequence joins TRBV7-8 and TRBJ2-5; D is ambiguous. CDR1 and CDR2 from the germline V gene are SGHVS and FQNEAQ. The V end lost 5 bases, the J end lost 2 bases, and 24 bases lay between the germline ends. CDR3 length: 18 amino acids. The DNA of the CDR3 is TGTGCCAGCAGCACAATCGCATCCGGGCCCAGACGTCAAGAGACCCAGTACTTC. As protein: CASSTIASGPRRQETQYF.

This clonotype was seen a handful of times. The rearrangement joins TRBV4-3 to TRBJ2-3; 12 nucleotides line up with TRBD2. V gave up 1 base and J gave up 6 bases; unmatched junction bases: 5. This CDR3 comprises 16 residues. CDR1 and CDR2 from the germline V gene are LGHNA and YSLEER. The CDR3, as DNA: TGCGCCAGCAGCCAAGGACTAGCGGGAGATTTGGATACGCAGTATTTT. Translation gives CASSQGLAGDLDTQYF.

The table lists this clonotype with many counts. This chain joins TRBV7-9 and TRBJ2-2, with TRBD2 matching 7 bases. CDR1 is SEHNR and CDR2 is FQNEAQ in the germline V gene (reference sequence). This CDR3 has 14 amino acids. V lost 3 bases, J lost 3 bases, and 1 base stayed unmatched. The CDR3 coding sequence is TGTGCCAGCAGCTTGGGACTATACACCGGGGAGCTGTTTTTT. It specifies CASSLGLYTGELFF.

Ten or more counts support this clonotype. The V and J genes are TRBV6-6 and TRBJ1-1; the D gene is possibly TRBD1 (5 bases). The CDR3 sequence is 15 residues long. The germline V and J ends were trimmed by 0 bases and 0 bases, with 8 bases remaining between them. Germline V lookup: CDR1 MNHNY, CDR2 SVGAGI (reference sequence). The CDR3 nucleotides are TGTGCCAGCAGTTACTCGGCAGGGTTGAACACTGAAGCTTTCTTT. Translating gives CASSYSAGLNTEAFF.

CDR3 loop: CASSVGLGAGPIYEQYF. The CDR3 bases are TGTGCCAGCAGCGTGGGCCTTGGGGCGGGACCCATCTACGAGCAGTACTTC. The genes are TRBV12-3 or TRBV12-4 and TRBJ2-7, with D maybe TRBD2 (6 bases). Trimming shortened V by 6 bases and J by 3 bases, and 24 bases separated the two germline ends. This CDR3 is built from 17 residues.

This clonotype was seen many times. The chain employs TRBV15 and TRBJ2-7, with a tentative D call TRBD1 (5 bases). In germline, CDR1 is LNHNV, CDR2 YYDKDF (reference sequence). There are 18 residues in the CDR3. V shed 0 bases and J shed 5 bases, with 23 bases lying between them. CDR3 sequence: CATSRDVSLRERLNEQYF. In nucleotides, the CDR3 is TGTGCCACCAGCAGAGATGTTTCGCTCAGGGAACGTTTGAACGAGCAGTACTTC.

The chain joins TRBV3-1 to TRBJ1-6, with TRBD1 matching 9 bases. Trimming cost V 4 bases and J 6 bases; bases outside gene matches: 7. The germline V gene encodes CDR1 LGHDT and CDR2 YNNKEL (reference sequence). The CDR3 is 16 residues long. CDR3 in amino acids: CASSRRTGGSNSPLHF. CDR3 DNA sequence: TGTGCCAGCAGCCGCCGAACAGGGGGCAGTAATTCACCCCTCCACTTT.

In its sample, this clonotype was seen a few times. The CDR3 here is CASSFASGGPRTDTQYF. The CDR3 DNA reads as TGTGCCAGCAGTTTCGCTAGCGGGGGCCCCCGGACAGATACGCAGTATTTT. The rearrangement joins TRBV12-3 or TRBV12-4 to TRBJ2-3, with 10 bases identical to TRBD2. V gave up 3 bases and J gave up 3 bases; unmatched junction bases: 9. The CDR3 is 17 amino acids.

The chain couples TRBV6-6 to TRBJ1-1; D is possibly TRBD1 (6 bases). The CDR3 consists of 14 residues. In germline, CDR1 is MNHNY, CDR2 SVGAGI (reference sequence). Trimming left V 4 bases short and J 5 bases short, with 14 bases between. CDR3 amino acids: CASSSTGGGTEAFF. Here the CDR3 DNA reads TGTGCCAGCAGTTCGACAGGAGGAGGTACTGAAGCTTTCTTT.

V gene TRBV19 combines with J gene TRBJ1-5; 7 bases align to TRBD1. V was clipped by 5 bases and J by 0 bases; unmatched bases: 16. Germline V CDR1 and CDR2: LNHDA, SQIVND (reference sequence). The CDR3 covers 19 residues. CDR3 bases: TGTGCCAGTAGTTCCCCTGGGGACAGAAGGTCCTTTAGCAATCAGCCCCAGCATTTT. Translated, it gives CASSSPGDRRSFSNQPQHF.

This clonotype showed up many times. The V and J genes are TRBV20-1 and TRBJ1-5; possibly TRBD1 for D (6 bases). The germline V and J ends were trimmed by 6 bases and 2 bases, with 17 bases remaining between them. This CDR3 has 15 residues. CDR1 is DFQATT and CDR2 is SNEGSKA in the germline V gene (reference sequence). CDR3 amino acids: CSAPEGRGGNQPQHF. Written as DNA, the CDR3 is TGCAGTGCCCCAGAGGGCAGGGGTGGCAATCAGCCCCAGCATTTT.

The J gene is TRBJ2-3, the V gene TRBV24-1; D is perhaps TRBD1 or TRBD2 (5 bases each). With 5 bases removed from V and 8 bases from J, the gap between germline ends came to 7 bases. This CDR3 comprises 11 residues. From germline, CDR1 is KGHDR and CDR2 SFDVKD. CDR3 protein: CATSGGVTQYF. CDR3 in DNA: TGTGCCACCAGTGGAGGGGTTACGCAGTATTTT.

This clonotype showed up just a few times. The chain carries TRBV5-1 and TRBJ2-7; D unclear. This CDR3 region has 11 residues. Between the trimmed V and J ends, which lost 4 bases and 4 bases, there was a span of 6 bases. CDR1 and CDR2 (germline): SGHRS, YFSETQ. The CDR3 here is CASSTGYEQYF. CDR3 bases: TGCGCCAGCAGCACTGGATACGAGCAGTACTTC.

This clonotype has at least ten counts. The DNA for the CDR3 is TGTGCCAGCAGCCAAGAGGTTGGAATCAATGAGCAGTTCTTC. Its protein product is CASSQEVGINEQFF. V is TRBV3-1 and J is TRBJ2-1; D call uncertain. CDR3 length: 14 amino acids. CDR1 LGHDT and CDR2 YNNKEL come from the germline V gene (reference sequence). V lost 0 bases and J 6 bases, leaving 9 bases between the germline ends.

V is TRBV20-1 and J is TRBJ2-7; 7 bases map to TRBD1. This CDR3 comprises 13 residues. Germline V gene lookup returns CDR1 DFQATT and CDR2 SNEGSKA (reference sequence). With V trimmed by 6 bases and J by 1 base, 6 bases remained unmatched. CDR3 region: CSARTGFSYEQYF. The CDR3 bases are TGCAGTGCCAGGACAGGTTTTTCCTACGAGCAGTACTTC.

The rearrangement joins TRBV14 to TRBJ2-5; possibly TRBD2 for D (5 bases). The CDR3 totals 15 residues. Germline V CDR1 and CDR2: SGHDN, FVKESK. Trimming took off 1 base at V and 5 bases at J, with 14 bases between the two ends. In DNA, the CDR3 is TGTGCCAGCAGCCAAGGCGGGTCTGTATGGGAGACCCAGTACTTC. This codes for CASSQGGSVWETQYF. Drawing the rest from reference TRBV14 and TRBJ2-5, the complete variable domain is EAGVTQFPSHSVIEKGQTVTLRCDPISGHDNLYWYRRVMGKEIKFLLHFVKESKQDESGMPNNRFLAERTGGTYSTLKVQPAELEDSGVYFCASSQGGSVWETQYFGPGTRLLVL.

This clonotype has only a few counts. This chain links TRBV6-5 with TRBJ1-2, with no clear D. Germline V CDR1 and CDR2: MNHEY, SVGAGI. V gave up 6 bases and J gave up 8 bases, with 16 bases separating them. This CDR3 contains 13 residues. CDR3 DNA: TGTGCCAGCAGGTCCCTTGGACTGCGGGGCTACACCTTC. Encoded protein: CASRSLGLRGYTF.

CDR3 loop: CATGTATDTQYF. DNA of the CDR3: TGTGCCACCGGGACAGCCACAGATACGCAGTATTTT. This sequence joins TRBV24-1 and TRBJ2-3, with 7 bases fitting TRBD1. CDR3 length: 12 residues. The V and J ends lost 9 bases and 2 bases, in that order; junction bases with no gene match: 1. Germline lookup yields CDR1 KGHDR and CDR2 SFDVKD.

The chain employs TRBV15 and TRBJ2-7; tentatively, D is TRBD2 (6 bases). V was clipped by 1 base and J by 4 bases, with 14 bases between them. Per germline, CDR1 LNHNV and CDR2 YYDKDF (reference sequence). The CDR3 consists of 15 residues. The CDR3 spells CATSRAPGAAYEQYF. CDR3 nucleotide sequence: TGTGCCACCAGCAGAGCCCCGGGAGCAGCATACGAGCAGTACTTC.